The 32 T cell receptor beta chains below were found in one sample sequenced in a study of T cell responses to AZD1222 COVID-19 vaccine. Sequencing used immunoSEQ multiplex PCR; TCRdb keeps in-frame clones, though not all of them. Among about 53,000 clones listed, about 88% were seen once. The starting material was peripheral blood, obtained on day 0 of AZD1222 vaccination. The receptors come from an adult in good health.

The rearrangement links TRBV7-9 to TRBJ1-1, with TRBD1 identical over 7 bases. The CDR3 is 14 residues long. CDR1 and CDR2 (germline): SEHNR, FQNEAQ (reference sequence). The junction had 4 bases not matched to a gene; V was cut back by 5 bases and J by 1 base. The CDR3 protein is CASSRQGKNTEAFF. The CDR3, as DNA: TGTGCCAGCAGCAGACAGGGAAAGAACACTGAAGCTTTCTTT.

This sequence joins TRBV7-8 and TRBJ1-1; 7 bases fit TRBD1. After removal of 5 bases from V and 6 bases from J, the junction contained 9 bases not matched to a gene. This CDR3 region has 14 residues. Looked up from germline, CDR1 is SGHVS and CDR2 is FQNEAQ. The CDR3 sequence: CASSKRQGVAEAFF. The CDR3 nucleotides are TGTGCCAGCAGCAAAAGACAGGGTGTCGCTGAAGCTTTCTTT.

This chain connects TRBV7-9 to TRBJ1-2; D remains ambiguous. V lost 6 bases, J lost 4 bases, and 12 bases lay in between. Germline lookup yields CDR1 SEHNR and CDR2 FQNEAQ (reference sequence). The CDR3 length is 13 residues. CDR3 residues: CASSLITFYGYTF. In DNA form, the CDR3 reads TGTGCCAGCAGTTTAATTACATTCTATGGCTACACCTTC. The full variable domain, with the rest looked up from reference TRBV7-9 and TRBJ1-2, is DTGVSQNPRHKITKRGQNVTFRCDPISEHNRLYWYRQTLGQGPEFLTYFQNEAQLEKSRLLSDRFSAERPKGSFSTLEIQRTEQGDSAMYLCASSLITFYGYTFGSGTRLTVV.

The chain recombines TRBV2 with TRBJ2-1; D might be TRBD1 (5 bases). The germline V gene encodes CDR1 SNHLY and CDR2 FYNNEI. Trimming left V 8 bases short and J 5 bases short, with 10 bases between. This CDR3 region has 12 residues. CDR3 in amino acids: CASGKTDNEQFF. The CDR3 DNA sequence: TGTGCCAGCGGCAAGACAGACAATGAGCAGTTCTTC.

This sequence joins TRBV15 and TRBJ1-1, with 8 bases lining up with TRBD1. The CDR3 is 17 amino acids. Trimming cost V 3 bases and J 1 base; bases outside gene matches: 10. CDR1 and CDR2 (germline): LNHNV, YYDKDF (reference sequence). CDR3 bases: TGTGCCACCAGCAGCCGGGACAGGTCCCTTCGGAACACTGAAGCTTTCTTT. Translating gives CATSSRDRSLRNTEAFF.

This clone has only a few counts. The CDR3 region is CASSYETALAGTEAFF. The DNA of the CDR3 is TGTGCCAGCAGTTACGAAACGGCCCTGGCCGGCACTGAAGCTTTCTTT. This chain uses TRBV6-5 with TRBJ1-1; no firm D call. Germline CDR1 reads MNHEY; CDR2 reads SVGAGI. The ends were cut back, 2 bases at V and 4 bases at J, with 17 bases in the middle. This CDR3 comprises 16 residues.

This clone showed up just once. The chain employs TRBV6-5 and TRBJ2-1; 14 nucleotides align to TRBD2. The V and J ends lost 4 bases and 9 bases, in that order; junction bases with no gene match: 8. This CDR3 comprises 16 residues. Germline CDR1 and CDR2: MNHEY and SVGAGI. The chain's CDR3 is CASSSRLAGGRGEQFF. CDR3 sequence (DNA): TGTGCCAGCAGTTCCCGACTAGCGGGAGGGCGGGGTGAGCAGTTCTTC.

The chain combines TRBV28 with TRBJ2-1; TRBD2 matches 12 bases. Per germline, CDR1 MDHEN and CDR2 SYDVKM. After removal of 8 bases from V and 9 bases from J, the junction contained 8 bases not matched to a gene. The CDR3 has 14 residues. CDR3 protein: CASSTSGRRGEQFF. For the CDR3, the DNA is TGTGCCAGCTCCACTAGCGGGAGGCGTGGTGAGCAGTTCTTC.

The chain links TRBV27 to TRBJ1-2; 9 positions match TRBD1. The germline gives CDR1 MNHEY, CDR2 SMNVEV (reference sequence). The CDR3 extends over 16 amino acids. With 4 bases clipped from V and 2 bases from J, the junction kept 8 bases outside the gene matches. The CDR3 reads CASSSTRTGVNYGYTF. The CDR3 DNA follows: TGTGCCAGCAGTTCCACCCGGACAGGGGTGAACTATGGCTACACCTTC.

The chain's CDR3 is CASSQDDSSDYEQYF. The DNA of the CDR3 is TGCGCCAGCAGCCAAGATGACAGTAGCGACTACGAGCAGTACTTC. The gene calls are TRBV4-1 and TRBJ2-7; D tentatively fits TRBD1 or TRBD2 (5 bases each). CDR1 MGHRA and CDR2 YSYEKL come from the germline V gene. This CDR3 is built from 15 residues. V lost 0 bases and J lost 3, with 12 bases in between.

The chain uses TRBV4-2 and TRBJ2-2; 9 nucleotides align to TRBD2. V gave up 0 bases and J gave up 2 bases; unmatched junction bases: 7. Germline V gene lookup returns CDR1 LGHNA and CDR2 YNFKEQ. The CDR3 is 18 amino acids. DNA of the CDR3: TGTGCCAGCAGCCAAGACTCCCCTAGCGGGGCCAACACCGGGGAGCTGTTTTTT. It specifies CASSQDSPSGANTGELFF.

The V gene is TRBV19, the J gene TRBJ2-1; 9 bases agree with TRBD2. The length of the CDR3 is 15 residues. From germline, CDR1 is LNHDA and CDR2 SQIVND (reference sequence). The V and J ends lost 10 bases and 9 bases, in that order; junction bases with no gene match: 16. CDR3 coding DNA: TGTGCCACCCACTCCCCGGGCGGGAGGGCCGCTGAGCAGTTCTTC. This translates into CATHSPGGRAAEQFF.

The rearrangement uses TRBV6-5 and TRBJ1-1, with no clear D. Germline V gene lookup returns CDR1 MNHEY and CDR2 SVGAGI. Trimming took off 2 bases at V and 4 bases at J, with 8 bases between the two ends. The CDR3 is 13 amino acids. The DNA of the CDR3 is TGTGCCAGCAGTTACCCCCAGTCCACTGAAGCTTTCTTT. As protein: CASSYPQSTEAFF.

The genes are TRBV3-1 (or the pseudogene TRBV3-2) and TRBJ2-1, with TRBD2 as a possible D gene (6 bases). Germline CDR1 and CDR2: LGHDT and YNNKEL (reference sequence). The ends were cut back, 0 bases at V and 2 bases at J, with 8 bases in the middle. This CDR3 contains 15 residues. DNA for the CDR3: TGTGCCAGCAGCCAAGATGGGAGGCCCTACAATGAGCAGTTCTTC. Its protein is CASSQDGRPYNEQFF.

This clone was recorded once. The chain carries TRBV3-1 (or the pseudogene TRBV3-2) and TRBJ2-5; D remains ambiguous. With 4 bases removed from V and 5 bases from J, the gap between germline ends came to 14 bases. Germline V CDR1 and CDR2: LGHDT, YNNKEL (reference sequence). The CDR3 is made up of 14 amino acids. In DNA form, the CDR3 reads TGTGCCAGCAGCCCCCCCCCGGGCGGTGAGACCCAGTACTTC. Residues: CASSPPPGGETQYF.

This clone appeared once. This chain joins TRBV19 and TRBJ2-1; D is unclear. The germline V gene has CDR1 LNHDA and CDR2 SQIVND (reference sequence). V gave up 7 bases and J gave up 0 bases, with 13 bases separating them. The CDR3 is made up of 15 amino acids. The CDR3 DNA sequence: TGTGCCAGTACCCCGGCCACCCGCTCCTACAATGAGCAGTTCTTC. Protein sequence: CASTPATRSYNEQFF. Drawing the rest from reference TRBV19 and TRBJ2-1, the complete variable domain is DGGITQSPKYLFRKEGQNVTLSCEQNLNHDAMYWYRQDPGQGLRLIYYSQIVNDFQKGDIAEGYSVSREKKESFPLTVTSAQKNPTAFYLCASTPATRSYNEQFFGPGTRLTVL.

The chain employs TRBV28 and TRBJ2-7, with TRBD1 matching 7 bases. The germline V gene encodes CDR1 MDHEN and CDR2 SYDVKM. Losses at the gene ends were 6 bases for V and 0 bases for J; bases not matched to a gene: 8. The CDR3 sequence is 15 residues long. Written as DNA, the CDR3 is TGTGCCAGCAGATTGACAGGGATTAGCTCCTACGAGCAGTACTTC. Translating it yields CASRLTGISSYEQYF.

The CDR3 coding sequence is TGTGCCAGCAGTTACCGGGCCCCCGGACCCTATAATTCACCCCTCCACTTT. It encodes CASSYRAPGPYNSPLHF. The chain joins TRBV6-2 or TRBV6-3 to TRBJ1-6; no clear D gene. Germline CDR1 and CDR2: MNHEY and SVGEGT. Trimming pared 2 bases from V and 2 bases from J, leaving 13 bases between. The CDR3 spans 17 residues.

In nucleotides, the CDR3 is TGTGCCAGTGGGACAGGGGGTTTGGGCAATCAGCCCCAGCATTTT. Residues: CASGTGGLGNQPQHF. The chain employs TRBV2 and TRBJ1-5, with TRBD1 identical over 11 bases. The CDR3 length is 15 residues. CDR1 is SNHLY and CDR2 is FYNNEI in the germline V gene. J was trimmed by 2 bases and V by 9 bases; bases with no gene match: 6.

The genes are TRBV18 and TRBJ2-2, with D possibly matching TRBD2 (5 bases). The CDR3 is made up of 14 amino acids. Trimming cost V 5 bases and J 7 bases, with 14 bases left between them. Germline V gives CDR1 KGHSH, CDR2 LQKENI. CDR3 bases: TGTGCCAGCTCAGACAACAACGGGGACGGGGAGCTGTTTTTT. Protein: CASSDNNGDGELFF.

CDR3 sequence reads: CASSIVHEAFF. The CDR3 DNA is TGTGCCAGTAGTATAGTCCATGAAGCTTTCTTT. The chain combines TRBV19 with TRBJ1-1, with D unresolved. Germline V lookup: CDR1 LNHDA, CDR2 SQIVND (reference sequence). V lost 1 base to trimming and J lost 7 bases, with 4 bases between them. The CDR3 spans 11 residues.

The chain is built from TRBV29-1 and TRBJ2-1; 11 bases are a match to TRBD2. The CDR3 has 15 residues. V gave up 5 bases and J gave up 2 bases; unmatched junction bases: 5. Per germline, CDR1 SQVTM and CDR2 ANQGSEA. This chain's CDR3 is CSVRRLAGTYNEQFF. CDR3 DNA sequence: TGCAGCGTTCGACGACTAGCGGGAACCTACAATGAGCAGTTCTTC.

The genes are TRBV9 and TRBJ2-7; 9 nucleotides match TRBD2. Trimming at V came to 0 bases and at J to 2 bases, leaving 3 bases not matched to a gene. CDR1 and CDR2 (germline): SGDLS, YYNGEE. The CDR3 loop spans 15 amino acids. The CDR3 here is CASSVGAGGAYEQYF. CDR3 DNA sequence: TGTGCCAGCAGCGTAGGAGCGGGAGGAGCCTACGAGCAGTACTTC.

This CDR3 reads CASSSSSYEQYF. The CDR3 bases are TGTGCCAGCAGTTCCAGCTCCTACGAGCAGTACTTC. This rearrangement joins TRBV2 to TRBJ2-7, with D hard to call. Trimming cost V 5 bases and J 0 bases, with 5 bases left between them. The CDR3 length is 12 residues. Germline CDR1 is SNHLY and CDR2 is FYNNEI.

This chain connects TRBV5-1 to TRBJ2-3; D gene uncertain. Germline CDR1 is SGHRS and CDR2 is YFSETQ. Trimming stripped 0 bases from V and 2 bases from J, with 10 bases between. This CDR3 has 15 residues. In nucleotides, the CDR3 is TGCGCCAGCAGCTTGGTCGCGAGGAACACAGATACGCAGTATTTT. The encoded protein is CASSLVARNTDTQYF. Looking up the rest from reference TRBV5-1 and TRBJ2-3 gives the full variable domain: KAGVTQTPRYLIKTRGQQVTLSCSPISGHRSVSWYQQTPGQGLQFLFEYFSETQRNKGNFPGRFSGRQFSNSRSEMNVSTLELGDSALYLCASSLVARNTDTQYFGPGTRLTVL.

The J gene is TRBJ2-7, the V gene TRBV6-5; TRBD1 matches 10 bases. J gave up 5 bases and V 7 bases, and 8 bases lay outside the gene matches. CDR1 and CDR2 from the germline V gene are MNHEY and SVGAGI. The CDR3 covers 14 residues. The CDR3: CASNRQGARNEQYF. The CDR3 DNA sequence: TGTGCCAGCAATAGACAGGGGGCGAGGAACGAGCAGTACTTC.

This CDR3 is CASRSRGLAFF. In DNA form, the CDR3 reads TGTGCCAGCAGGTCCAGGGGTCTGGCTTTCTTT. This chain connects TRBV3-1 (or the pseudogene TRBV3-2) to TRBJ1-1; TRBD1 might be the D (6 bases). The V gene's germline CDR1 is LGHDT and CDR2 YNNKEL (reference sequence). V gave up 6 bases and J gave up 11 bases, with 13 bases separating them. CDR3 length: 11 amino acids.

The chain is built from TRBV7-9 and TRBJ1-3; D possibly corresponds to TRBD1 (5 bases). V lost 3 bases, J lost 1 base, and 10 bases lay in between. This CDR3 spans 15 amino acids. Germline values: CDR1 SEHNR, CDR2 FQNEAQ (reference sequence). The CDR3 coding sequence is TGTGCCAGCAGCTTGCTGGACACTTCTGGAAACACCATATATTTT. Amino acid sequence: CASSLLDTSGNTIYF.

The chain uses TRBV2 and TRBJ2-7, with 9 bases fitting TRBD1. CDR1 and CDR2 (germline): SNHLY, FYNNEI. The V gene end was trimmed by 5 bases and the J gene end by 2 bases; junction bases not matched to a gene: 4. The CDR3 is made up of 14 amino acids. The CDR3 DNA reads TGTGCCAGCAGTATACAGGGGGCGACCTACGAGCAGTACTTC. Its translation: CASSIQGATYEQYF. Variable domain in full (rest from reference TRBV2 and TRBJ2-7): EPEVTQTPSHQVTQMGQEVILRCVPISNHLYFYWYRQILGQKVEFLVSFYNNEISEKSEIFDDQFSVERPDGSNFTLKIRSTKLEDSAMYFCASSIQGATYEQYFGPGTRLTVT.

This CDR3 reads CASSSTGGSEKLFF. The CDR3 DNA sequence: TGTGCCAGCAGTTCGACAGGGGGTAGTGAAAAACTGTTTTTT. The rearrangement links TRBV6-5 to TRBJ1-4, with 9 bases lining up with TRBD1. The CDR3 length is 14 residues. Trimming at V came to 4 bases and at J to 7 bases, leaving 4 bases not matched to a gene. From germline, CDR1 is MNHEY and CDR2 SVGAGI.

This clone was seen only once. The chain has TRBV28 and TRBJ1-2; perhaps TRBD1 as D (5 bases). The CDR3 extends over 12 amino acids. Germline V gives CDR1 MDHEN, CDR2 SYDVKM. Between the trimmed V and J ends, which lost 6 bases and 5 bases, there was a span of 10 bases. CDR3 region: CASRDTEYGYTF. CDR3 DNA: TGTGCCAGCAGGGACACAGAGTATGGCTACACCTTC.

The chain carries TRBV4-3 and TRBJ1-2; D possibly corresponds to TRBD1 (6 bases). CDR3 length: 14 amino acids. Germline CDR1 is LGHNA and CDR2 is YSLEER. Trimming cost V 0 bases and J 8 bases, with 13 bases left between them. CDR3 in DNA: TGCGCCAGCAGCCAAGATCCAGGGGCGGGCGGCTACACCTTC. It specifies CASSQDPGAGGYTF.